The source of this T cell receptor (beta chain) is a study of blood T cell repertoires in COVID-19. For the study at large: T cells, B-cell-depleted T cells, or PBMCs supplied cDNA or gDNA.

The CDR3 is 15 residues long. Germline V gives CDR1 SEHNR, CDR2 FQNEAQ (reference sequence). V gave up 2 bases and J gave up 5 bases; unmatched junction bases: 8. Authors' analysis steps: How many nucleated cells were present was estimated from reference gene primer amplification. The table came from immunoSEQ multiplex PCR; TCRdb's copy has only in-frame clones and leaves some out. V and J calls and clone size come straight from that table; D and trimming were deduced from the DNA. The sample shows fewer than 250,000 clones, 80% to 90% of them seen only once. The participants were between roughly 18 and 89 years old and came from 24 US areas. Cohorts were determined from participant-reported clinical history.

The sequenced material came from PBMCs or T cells enriched from blood (not recorded which). This clonotype was sampled from a man aged 30 to 45 in a cohort exposed to, infected with or recovered from COVID-19 (not recorded which). J is TRBJ1-1 and V is TRBV7-9; 7 bases are a match to TRBD1. In DNA, the CDR3 is TGTGCCAGCAGCTTAAAAGCGACAGGGTGGACTGAAGCTTTCTTT. Its translation is CASSLKATGWTEAFF.